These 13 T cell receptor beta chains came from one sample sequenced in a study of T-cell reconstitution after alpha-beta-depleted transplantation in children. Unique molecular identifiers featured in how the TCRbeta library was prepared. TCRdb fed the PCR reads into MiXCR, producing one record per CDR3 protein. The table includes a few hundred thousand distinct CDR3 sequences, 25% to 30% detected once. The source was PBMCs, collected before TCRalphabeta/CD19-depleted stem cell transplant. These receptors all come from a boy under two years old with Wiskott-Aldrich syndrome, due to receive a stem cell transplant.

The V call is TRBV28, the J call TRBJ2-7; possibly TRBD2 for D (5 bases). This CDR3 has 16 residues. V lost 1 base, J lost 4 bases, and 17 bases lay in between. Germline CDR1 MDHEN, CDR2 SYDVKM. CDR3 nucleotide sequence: TGTGCCAGCAGTTTATCGGGAACCTTGGGGATGTACGAGCAGTACTTC. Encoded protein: CASSLSGTLGMYEQYF.

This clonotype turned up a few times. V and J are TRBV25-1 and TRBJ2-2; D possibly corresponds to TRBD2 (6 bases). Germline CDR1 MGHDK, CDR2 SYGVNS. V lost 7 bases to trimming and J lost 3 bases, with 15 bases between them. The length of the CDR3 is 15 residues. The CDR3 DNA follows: TGTGCCAGCACCCGGCTGGGACTTGACACCGGGGAGCTGTTTTTT. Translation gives CASTRLGLDTGELFF.

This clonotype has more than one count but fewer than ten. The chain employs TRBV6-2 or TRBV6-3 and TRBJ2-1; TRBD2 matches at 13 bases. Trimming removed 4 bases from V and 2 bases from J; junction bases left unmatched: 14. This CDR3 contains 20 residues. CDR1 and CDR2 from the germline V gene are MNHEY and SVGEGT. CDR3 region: CASSSRPGTSGIGPYNEQFF. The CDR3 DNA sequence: TGTGCCAGCAGTTCGCGTCCTGGGACTAGCGGGATAGGGCCCTACAATGAGCAGTTCTTC.

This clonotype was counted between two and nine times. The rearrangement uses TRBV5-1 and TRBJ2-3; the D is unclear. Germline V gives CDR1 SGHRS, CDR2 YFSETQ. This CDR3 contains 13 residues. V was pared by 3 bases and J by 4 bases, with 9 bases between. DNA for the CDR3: TGCGCCAGCAGCTCCTCTGGGGCAGATACGCAGTATTTT. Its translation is CASSSSGADTQYF.

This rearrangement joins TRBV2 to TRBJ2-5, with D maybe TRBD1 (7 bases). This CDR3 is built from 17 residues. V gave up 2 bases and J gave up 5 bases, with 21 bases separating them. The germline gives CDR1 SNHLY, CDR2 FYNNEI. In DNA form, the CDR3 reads TGTGCCAGCAGTGAACAGGGGGGCCACACTAGGGCCGAGACCCAGTACTTC. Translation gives CASSEQGGHTRAETQYF.

The CDR3 here is CASSLGGGGGQETQYF. The CDR3 DNA is TGTGCCAGCAGCTTAGGTGGCGGTGGGGGCCAAGAGACCCAGTACTTC. The V and J genes are TRBV7-3 and TRBJ2-5; tentatively, D is TRBD1 or TRBD2 (5 bases each). Germline V lookup: CDR1 SGHTA, CDR2 FQGTGA. The CDR3 spans 16 residues. Between the trimmed V and J ends, which lost 2 bases and 1 base, there was a span of 14 bases.

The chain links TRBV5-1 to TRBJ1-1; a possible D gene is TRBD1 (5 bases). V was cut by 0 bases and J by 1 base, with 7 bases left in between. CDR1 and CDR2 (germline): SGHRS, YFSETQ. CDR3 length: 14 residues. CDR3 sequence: CASSLVRGNTEAFF. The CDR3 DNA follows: TGCGCCAGCAGCTTGGTTAGGGGGAACACTGAAGCTTTCTTT.

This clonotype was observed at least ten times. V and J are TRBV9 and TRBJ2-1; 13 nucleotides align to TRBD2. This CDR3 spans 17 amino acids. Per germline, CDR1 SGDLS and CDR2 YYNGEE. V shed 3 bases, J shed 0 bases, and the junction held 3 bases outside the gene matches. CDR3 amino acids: CASSAGTSGISYNEQFF. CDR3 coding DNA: TGTGCCAGCAGCGCGGGGACTAGCGGGATCTCCTACAATGAGCAGTTCTTC.

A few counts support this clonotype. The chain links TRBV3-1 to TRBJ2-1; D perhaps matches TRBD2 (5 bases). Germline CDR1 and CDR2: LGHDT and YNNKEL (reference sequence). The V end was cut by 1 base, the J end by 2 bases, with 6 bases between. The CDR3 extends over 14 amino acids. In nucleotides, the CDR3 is TGTGCCAGCAGCCAAGGGGGAGCCTACAATGAGCAGTTCTTC. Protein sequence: CASSQGGAYNEQFF.

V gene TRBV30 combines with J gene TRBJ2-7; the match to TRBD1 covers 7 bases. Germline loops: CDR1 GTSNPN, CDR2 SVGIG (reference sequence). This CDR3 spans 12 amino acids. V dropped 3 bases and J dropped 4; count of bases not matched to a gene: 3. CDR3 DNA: TGTGCCTGGAGCGTACAGGGGTACGAGCAGTACTTC. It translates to CAWSVQGYEQYF.

CDR3 sequence reads: CSVTGPGNTEAFF. DNA for the CDR3: TGCAGTGTTACAGGGCCGGGGAACACTGAAGCTTTCTTT. This chain links TRBV20-1 with TRBJ1-1; perhaps TRBD1 as D (6 bases). The CDR3 is 13 residues long. V lost 7 bases and J 1 base, leaving 13 bases between the germline ends. CDR1 is DFQATT and CDR2 is SNEGSKA in the germline V gene (reference sequence).

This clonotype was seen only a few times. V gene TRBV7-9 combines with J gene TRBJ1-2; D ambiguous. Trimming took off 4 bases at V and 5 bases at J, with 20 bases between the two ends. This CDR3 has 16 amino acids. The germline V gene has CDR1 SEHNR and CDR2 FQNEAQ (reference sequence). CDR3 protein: CASSSTGPKVAYGYTF. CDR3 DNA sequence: TGTGCCAGCAGCTCTACCGGCCCCAAGGTTGCATATGGCTACACCTTC.

In nucleotides, the CDR3 is TGCAGCGTTGAATTGTCGGGGTACACTGAAGCTTTCTTT. It yields the protein CSVELSGYTEAFF. The chain links TRBV29-1 to TRBJ1-1; D gene unclear. Trimming took 2 bases from V and 3 from J, leaving 10 bases between them. The CDR3 has 13 amino acids. The germline gives CDR1 SQVTM, CDR2 ANQGSEA. The variable domain in full, with the rest retrieved from reference TRBV29-1 and TRBJ1-1, is SAVISQKPSRDICQRGTSLTIQCQVDSQVTMMFWYRQQPGQSLTLIATANQGSEATYESGFVIDKFPISRPNLTFSTLTVSNMSPEDSSIYLCSVELSGYTEAFFGQGTRLTVV.